One and the same sample provided the 27 T cell receptor beta chains below, sequenced in a study of T cell responses to AZD1222 COVID-19 vaccine. Some clones are missing from TCRdb's copy, which holds only in-frame ones; the method was immunoSEQ multiplex PCR. The sample holds about 160,000 clones; roughly 90% are singletons and the top ten take about 4.5%. Sequencing was performed on peripheral blood, taken on day 0 of AZD1222 vaccination. These receptors were obtained from an adult in good health.

The count of this clone is one. The chain is built from TRBV3-1 (or the pseudogene TRBV3-2) and TRBJ1-5; TRBD1 matches at 9 bases. The CDR3 length is 16 residues. V lost 5 bases, J lost 1 base, and 6 bases stayed unmatched. Germline CDR1 and CDR2: LGHDT and YNNKEL (reference sequence). For the CDR3, the DNA is TGTGCCAGCAGCACAGGGGGCGCGGGGAGCAATCAGCCCCAGCATTTT. Translated, it gives CASSTGGAGSNQPQHF.

There are a few counts of this clone. J is TRBJ2-7 and V is TRBV7-2; TRBD2 agrees at 7 bases. The CDR3 sequence is 14 residues long. Germline V gene sequence: CDR1 SGHTA, CDR2 FQGNSA. Germline trimming cut 5 bases from V and 0 bases from J; bases unmatched to any gene: 4. This chain's CDR3 is CASSSRDYSYEQYF. DNA for the CDR3: TGTGCCAGCAGCAGTCGGGACTACTCCTACGAGCAGTACTTC.

V is TRBV12-3 or TRBV12-4 and J is TRBJ2-5, with unresolved D. This CDR3 has 13 amino acids. The germline V and J ends were trimmed by 3 bases and 4 bases, with 9 bases remaining between them. CDR3 bases: TGTGCCAGCAGTTTCAGAGACACAGAGACCCAGTACTTC. Translated: CASSFRDTETQYF.

CDR3: CASSPGHSSYEQYF. For the CDR3, the DNA is TGTGCCAGCAGCCCTGGACATTCTTCCTACGAGCAGTACTTC. This sequence joins TRBV7-2 and TRBJ2-7; D perhaps matches TRBD1 (5 bases). V was cut by 5 bases and J by 1 base, with 12 bases left in between. Per germline, CDR1 SGHTA and CDR2 FQGNSA. The CDR3 runs to 14 residues.

V usage is TRBV3-1 (or the pseudogene TRBV3-2) and J usage is TRBJ1-2; no definite D call. Germline V gives CDR1 LGHDT, CDR2 YNNKEL (reference sequence). V was cut by 3 bases and J by 4 bases, with 12 bases left in between. The CDR3 loop spans 14 amino acids. CDR3 sequence: CASSQAGRFYGYTF. CDR3 nucleotides: TGTGCCAGCAGCCAGGCAGGACGGTTCTATGGCTACACCTTC.

The J gene is TRBJ1-2, the V gene TRBV18, with 8 positions matching TRBD1. V dropped 2 bases and J dropped 5; count of bases not matched to a gene: 1. The CDR3 length is 13 residues. In germline, CDR1 is KGHSH, CDR2 LQKENI. CDR3 sequence reads: CASSPGQGYGYTF. DNA of the CDR3: TGTGCCAGCTCACCAGGACAGGGTTATGGCTACACCTTC.

J is TRBJ2-2 and V is TRBV6-2 or TRBV6-3, with 7 bases aligning to TRBD1. The length of the CDR3 is 14 residues. In germline, CDR1 is MNHEY, CDR2 SVGEGT. The V and J ends lost 5 bases and 3 bases, in that order; junction bases with no gene match: 3. This chain's CDR3 is CASSPGTDTGELFF. CDR3 nucleotide sequence: TGTGCCAGCAGTCCCGGGACAGACACCGGGGAGCTGTTTTTT.

The chain carries TRBV2 and TRBJ2-6; D is undetermined. The CDR3 covers 12 residues. Trimming stripped 5 bases from V and 4 bases from J, with 3 bases between. The germline gives CDR1 SNHLY, CDR2 FYNNEI. In nucleotides, the CDR3 is TGTGCCAGCAGTACCGGGGCCAACGTCCTGACTTTC. It yields the protein CASSTGANVLTF.

The genes are TRBV6-1 and TRBJ2-5; weak D call: TRBD1 (5 bases). This CDR3 comprises 13 residues. The germline V and J ends were trimmed by 5 bases and 4 bases, with 11 bases remaining between them. Looked up from germline, CDR1 is MNHNS and CDR2 is SASEGT. CDR3 sequence (DNA): TGTGCCAGCAGTTTGGGGCCGCGAGAGACCCAGTACTTC. Protein product: CASSLGPRETQYF.

The chain carries TRBV4-1 and TRBJ2-7, with D unresolved. Between the trimmed V and J ends, which lost 0 bases and 0 bases, there was a span of 12 bases. This CDR3 has 16 amino acids. In germline, CDR1 is MGHRA, CDR2 YSYEKL. The CDR3 region is CASSQDFGQLSYEQYF. The DNA of the CDR3 is TGCGCCAGCAGCCAAGATTTCGGGCAACTCTCCTACGAGCAGTACTTC.

This clone was observed a single time. The chain employs TRBV6-6 and TRBJ2-7; maybe TRBD2 (6 bases). There are 18 residues in the CDR3. The V end lost 5 bases, the J end lost 2 bases, and 25 bases lay between the germline ends. CDR1 is MNHNY, CDR2 SVGAGI, per germline (reference sequence). The CDR3 spells CASSLSLRGAGPPYEQYF. The DNA of the CDR3 is TGTGCCAGCAGTCTATCTCTGCGCGGAGCGGGCCCGCCCTACGAGCAGTACTTC.

The V and J genes are TRBV6-5 and TRBJ1-2, with D unresolved. This CDR3 region has 13 residues. The ends were cut back, 0 bases at V and 1 base at J, with 3 bases in the middle. CDR1 and CDR2 (germline): MNHEY, SVGAGI. The CDR3 region is CASSYSGNYGYTF. DNA for the CDR3: TGTGCCAGCAGTTACTCCGGTAACTATGGCTACACCTTC.

The V call is TRBV4-1, the J call TRBJ1-6; TRBD1 agrees at 7 bases. CDR1 is MGHRA and CDR2 is YSYEKL in the germline V gene. V lost 0 bases to trimming and J lost 9 bases; unmatched junction nucleotides: 5. CDR3 length: 15 amino acids. The CDR3 region is CASSQDKAGGSPLHF. Here the CDR3 DNA reads TGCGCCAGCAGCCAAGATAAGGCAGGGGGTTCACCCCTCCACTTT.

The rearrangement links TRBV2 to TRBJ1-5; D gene uncertain. V was trimmed by 7 bases and J by 2 bases, leaving 12 bases between them. Germline CDR1 reads SNHLY; CDR2 reads FYNNEI. The length of the CDR3 is 14 residues. CDR3 region: CASTQSGGNQPQHF. CDR3 sequence (DNA): TGTGCCAGCACTCAGAGTGGAGGCAATCAGCCCCAGCATTTT.

The rearrangement joins TRBV7-9 to TRBJ1-5; maybe TRBD1 (6 bases). Per the germline V gene, CDR1 is SEHNR and CDR2 is FQNEAQ (reference sequence). This CDR3 comprises 14 residues. Trimming pared 5 bases from V and 7 bases from J, leaving 15 bases between. The CDR3 spells CASSPLGGDQPQHF. CDR3 sequence (DNA): TGTGCCAGCAGCCCCCTCGGGGGCGACCAGCCCCAGCATTTT.

The V call is TRBV2, the J call TRBJ2-3; 15 bases are shared with TRBD2. V lost 3 bases, J lost 6 bases, and 1 base stayed unmatched. This CDR3 has 15 residues. Per the germline V gene, CDR1 is SNHLY and CDR2 is FYNNEI. In DNA form, the CDR3 reads TGTGCCAGCAGTGACGGGACTAGCGGGAGGGATACGCAGTATTTT. Its protein product is CASSDGTSGRDTQYF. Filled out from reference TRBV2 and TRBJ2-3, the complete variable domain reads EPEVTQTPSHQVTQMGQEVILRCVPISNHLYFYWYRQILGQKVEFLVSFYNNEISEKSEIFDDQFSVERPDGSNFTLKIRSTKLEDSAMYFCASSDGTSGRDTQYFGPGTRLTVL.

The gene calls are TRBV27 and TRBJ2-1; no definite D call. Germline assignment: CDR1 MNHEY and CDR2 SMNVEV (reference sequence). The CDR3 is made up of 15 amino acids. V dropped 6 bases and J dropped 5 bases, with 17 bases sitting between them. Here the CDR3 reads CASSSTRTRNNEQFF. The CDR3 DNA follows: TGTGCCAGCAGCAGCACCCGCACTCGGAACAATGAGCAGTTCTTC.

The chain employs TRBV7-8 and TRBJ2-7; a possible D gene is TRBD1 (6 bases). Germline values: CDR1 SGHVS, CDR2 FQNEAQ. The V end was cut by 1 base, the J end by 2 bases, with 15 bases between. The CDR3 covers 16 residues. The chain's CDR3 is CASSLGPVGGPYEQYF. In nucleotides, the CDR3 is TGTGCCAGCAGCTTAGGCCCCGTTGGGGGCCCCTACGAGCAGTACTTC.

In this sample, this clone turned up once. The V gene is TRBV4-1, the J gene TRBJ2-1; D unresolved. This CDR3 has 16 amino acids. The V end lost 0 bases, the J end lost 2 bases, and 11 bases lay between the germline ends. The germline CDR1 and CDR2 sequences are MGHRA and YSYEKL. Written as DNA, the CDR3 is TGCGCCAGCAGCCAAGATGCGGACCCCGCCTACAATGAGCAGTTCTTC. Its protein product is CASSQDADPAYNEQFF.

The rearrangement joins TRBV5-3 to TRBJ1-2; 8 nucleotides agree with TRBD1. TRBV5-3 is flagged as an ORF with uncertain function. The trim removed 1 base at V and 12 bases at J, leaving 14 bases unmatched. The CDR3 runs 15 residues. In DNA, the CDR3 is TGTGCCAGAAGCTTGTTTGAAGGACAGGGTCTGACCGACACCTTC. This encodes CARSLFEGQGLTDTF.

CDR3 nucleotide sequence: TGTGCCTGGAGTGTACAAGATCTTGGTGGCTACACCTTC. Protein sequence: CAWSVQDLGGYTF. The V gene is TRBV30, the J gene TRBJ1-2; D is unresolved. The CDR3 spans 13 residues. With 0 bases removed from V and 7 bases from J, the gap between germline ends came to 12 bases. Per germline, CDR1 GTSNPN and CDR2 SVGIG (reference sequence).

V and J are TRBV19 and TRBJ1-1, with D unclear. The CDR3 is 13 residues long. The V gene lost 3 bases and the J gene lost 4 bases, with 9 bases spanning the gap. The germline V gene encodes CDR1 LNHDA and CDR2 SQIVND (reference sequence). The DNA of the CDR3 is TGTGCCAGTAGTATCCGGGTGGGCACTGAAGCTTTCTTT. Its translation: CASSIRVGTEAFF. The full variable domain, completed using reference TRBV19 and TRBJ1-1, is DGGITQSPKYLFRKEGQNVTLSCEQNLNHDAMYWYRQDPGQGLRLIYYSQIVNDFQKGDIAEGYSVSREKKESFPLTVTSAQKNPTAFYLCASSIRVGTEAFFGQGTRLTVV.

The rearrangement joins TRBV4-1 to TRBJ2-3; tentatively, D is TRBD1 (6 bases). The length of the CDR3 is 14 residues. Germline V gives CDR1 MGHRA, CDR2 YSYEKL. Trimming took off 4 bases at V and 6 bases at J, with 14 bases between the two ends. CDR3 nucleotide sequence: TGCGCCAGCAGCCGCAGATTACAGGGTGATACGCAGTATTTT. Amino acid sequence: CASSRRLQGDTQYF.

The chain joins TRBV24-1 to TRBJ2-1; 12 bases line up with TRBD2. Germline-derived CDR1 and CDR2 are KGHDR and SFDVKD. This CDR3 comprises 18 residues. V was clipped by 5 bases and J by 0 bases; unmatched bases: 7. CDR3: CATSGGGLAGFSYNEQFF. The CDR3 DNA follows: TGTGCCACCAGTGGAGGGGGACTAGCGGGTTTCTCCTACAATGAGCAGTTCTTC.

This chain connects TRBV7-9 to TRBJ2-7, with D unresolved. Trimming pared 2 bases from V and 2 bases from J, leaving 10 bases between. Germline V lookup: CDR1 SEHNR, CDR2 FQNEAQ (reference sequence). The CDR3 has 14 residues. CDR3 sequence (DNA): TGTGCCAGCAGCTTACCAAGACCGCCCTACGAGCAGTACTTC. Protein sequence: CASSLPRPPYEQYF.

The rearrangement uses TRBV27 and TRBJ1-2; TRBD1 agrees at 12 bases. The CDR3 consists of 18 residues. Germline V lookup: CDR1 MNHEY, CDR2 SMNVEV (reference sequence). V gave up 5 bases and J gave up 0 bases; unmatched junction bases: 10. CDR3: CASSPSGTGGRANYGYTF. The CDR3 DNA sequence: TGTGCCAGCAGTCCCTCCGGGACAGGGGGCCGAGCTAACTATGGCTACACCTTC.

The chain employs TRBV6-1 and TRBJ2-7, with 10 nucleotides matching TRBD1. V was pared by 2 bases and J by 5 bases, with 9 bases of the junction left unmatched. The CDR3 runs to 16 residues. CDR1 and CDR2 (germline): MNHNS, SASEGT. The CDR3 loop reads CASSERVGQGTNEQYF. The CDR3 DNA is TGTGCCAGCAGTGAAAGGGTGGGACAGGGGACGAACGAGCAGTACTTC.